Listed below are T cell receptor beta chains from one sample, sequenced in a study of blood T cells in healthy people across ages. TCRdb re-called the 5' RACE reads through MiXCR, storing one row per CDR3 protein. The table has about 930,000 distinct CDR3 sequences, roughly 29% seen once. These data were also filed under a second study, of T cells of mothers and their children.

The sequenced sample consisted of blood. The receptor source for this set is a woman aged 40 to 49 in good health. CDR3s include the opening cysteine and the closing phenylalanine or tryptophan. The order of the fields is CDR3 DNA, CDR3 protein, J gene, clone size, D gene, V gene, CDR3 length. The D gene is left open where the match is weak. Clone size appears in some rows only: once, few, many, or a class for an expanded clone.

TGCGCCAGCAGTTCAACAGGGAGAGGACGTAGAGCTTTCTTT	CASSSTGRGRRAFF	TRBJ1-1	NA	NA	TRBV12-3/TRBV12-4	14
TGTGCCAGCATGGGATCCGGGGAGCTGTTTTTT	CASMGSGELFF	TRBJ2-2	NA	NA	TRBV9	11
TGTGCCAGCAGACCTTTATATGACAGCTTGAGCTCCTACAATGAGCAGTTCTTC	CASRPLYDSLSSYNEQFF	TRBJ2-1	many	NA	TRBV6-2/TRBV6-3	18
TGTGCCAGCAGACAAGGACAGGGTAATCGCGAGCAGTACTTC	CASRQGQGNREQYF	TRBJ2-7	NA	TRBD1	TRBV2	14
TGTGCCAGCAACACCAGACTAGCGGGGGGCCGGGATGAGCAGTTCTTC	CASNTRLAGGRDEQFF	TRBJ2-1	few	TRBD2	TRBV5-6	16
TGTGCCAGCTCACCACCGGGAGCGGCACAAGAGACCCAGTACTTC	CASSPPGAAQETQYF	TRBJ2-5	many	NA	TRBV18	15
TGTGCCAGCAGCCAAGGCGTAGGGCAGTACTTC	CASSQGVGQYF	TRBJ2-7	many	NA	TRBV7-2	11
TGTGCCAGCCAGTCGGTCACTGAAGCTTTCTTT	CASQSVTEAFF	TRBJ1-1	few	NA	TRBV6-5	11
TGCAGCGTTCGCGGGACAGGGGCTGGTCAGCCCCAGCATTTT	CSVRGTGAGQPQHF	TRBJ1-5	many	TRBD1	TRBV29-1	14
TGCGCCAGCAGCTGGGGGGGACGGGAGGCTGGCGAGCAGTACTTC	CASSWGGREAGEQYF	TRBJ2-7	many	TRBD2	TRBV5-1	15
TGTGCCAGCGGCGTCGGACGGGCCTATGGCTACACCTTC	CASGVGRAYGYTF	TRBJ1-2	few	NA	TRBV12-3/TRBV12-4	13
TGTGCCAGCAGCCAAGCCGGACGGAGGGGAACAGATACGCAGTATTTT	CASSQAGRRGTDTQYF	TRBJ2-3	many	NA	TRBV3-1	16
TGCGCCAGCGTCCAACAACCAGGGACCTCTGGGGCCAACGTCCGGACTTTC	CASVQQPGTSGANVRTF	TRBJ2-6	NA	NA	TRBV5-1	17
TGCAGTGCTAGACGCGGGGCCCGGGGAGATACGCAGTATTTT	CSARRGARGDTQYF	TRBJ2-3	NA	NA	TRBV20-1	14
TGCAGTGCTAGAGATGGGGACGGACGGAACTATGGCTACACCTTC	CSARDGDGRNYGYTF	TRBJ1-2	NA	NA	TRBV20-1	15
TGCAGTGCTAGGCAGGAGGGAGGCCCCCAAGAGACCCAGTACTTC	CSARQEGGPQETQYF	TRBJ2-5	few	NA	TRBV20-1	15
TGTGCCAGCAGCTCTGGACAGGGGGTAAATTCACCCCTCCACTTT	CASSSGQGVNSPLHF	TRBJ1-6	NA	TRBD1	TRBV7-3	15
TGTGCCAGCAGCCTGGACAGCAGTCCTGATGCGCAGTATTTT	CASSLDSSPDAQYF	TRBJ2-3	NA	NA	TRBV7-9	14
TGTGCCAGCAGCTTAAACGCATACAGGGGGAGTACGGAGCAGTACTTC	CASSLNAYRGSTEQYF	TRBJ2-7	many	TRBD1	TRBV7-2	16
TGTGCCAGCAGTTACGGACAGGGCGGCTACGAGCAGTACTTC	CASSYGQGGYEQYF	TRBJ2-7	few	TRBD1	TRBV27	14
TGTGCCAGCAGTGAAATGAGGAATTCACCCCTCCACTTT	CASSEMRNSPLHF	TRBJ1-6	NA	NA	TRBV2	13
TGTGCCAGTAGTATAAGGGGGACAGGAGACTATGGCTACACCTTC	CASSIRGTGDYGYTF	TRBJ1-2	NA	TRBD1	TRBV19	15
TGTGCCAGCAGTATAGGGAACACTGAAGCTTTCTTT	CASSIGNTEAFF	TRBJ1-1	many	NA	TRBV19	12
TGCGCCAGCAGCACCGGGTCTAATGAAAAACTGTTTTTT	CASSTGSNEKLFF	TRBJ1-4	NA	NA	TRBV5-1	13
TGTGCCAGCAGTTACTCAGGAGACAGAAGCAATGAGCAGTTCTTC	CASSYSGDRSNEQFF	TRBJ2-1	NA	NA	TRBV6-2/TRBV6-3	15
TGCAGCGTTGGAAGTGTTGCGGGGACCCAGTACTTC	CSVGSVAGTQYF	TRBJ2-5	NA	NA	TRBV29-1	12
TGTGCCAGCAGCTTAGGGGGGGCGCGGGCTAATGAAAAACTGTTTTTT	CASSLGGARANEKLFF	TRBJ1-4	NA	NA	TRBV7-2	16
TGCGCCAGCAGCTTGGCCTGGGACAGGGGTGAGTACGAGCAGTACTTC	CASSLAWDRGEYEQYF	TRBJ2-7	NA	TRBD1	TRBV5-1	16
TGTGCCAGCAGCTTGACAGGGCTTGGGGCCAACGTCCTGACTTTC	CASSLTGLGANVLTF	TRBJ2-6	many	TRBD1	TRBV7-8	15